This T cell receptor beta chain was recovered during a study of T cells in Graves' hyperthyroidism and ophthalmopathy. The CDR3 extends over 17 amino acids. Germline CDR1 is DFQATT and CDR2 is SNEGSKA (reference sequence). Losses at the gene ends were 0 bases for V and 3 bases for J; bases not matched to a gene: 10. The table lists this clonotype with many counts. It was RNA transcripts that yielded the amplified TCR beta CDR3 regions. An initial round of RT-PCR targeting the TCR CDR3 relied on the HTBI primer set. TCRdb re-derived calls from the multiplex PCR reads in MiXCR, one entry per CDR3 protein. The table has a few hundred thousand distinct CDR3 sequences, approximately 14% seen once.

The origin of this receptor is a woman aged 18-35 years with Graves' hyperthyroidism. The chain employs TRBV20-1 and TRBJ2-2; 7 nucleotides agree with TRBD2. The sample comprised blood. The CDR3 DNA is TGCAGTGCTAGAGATTGGGGGGGTAAGGGATACACCGGGGAGCTGTTTTTT. Protein product: CSARDWGGKGYTGELFF.